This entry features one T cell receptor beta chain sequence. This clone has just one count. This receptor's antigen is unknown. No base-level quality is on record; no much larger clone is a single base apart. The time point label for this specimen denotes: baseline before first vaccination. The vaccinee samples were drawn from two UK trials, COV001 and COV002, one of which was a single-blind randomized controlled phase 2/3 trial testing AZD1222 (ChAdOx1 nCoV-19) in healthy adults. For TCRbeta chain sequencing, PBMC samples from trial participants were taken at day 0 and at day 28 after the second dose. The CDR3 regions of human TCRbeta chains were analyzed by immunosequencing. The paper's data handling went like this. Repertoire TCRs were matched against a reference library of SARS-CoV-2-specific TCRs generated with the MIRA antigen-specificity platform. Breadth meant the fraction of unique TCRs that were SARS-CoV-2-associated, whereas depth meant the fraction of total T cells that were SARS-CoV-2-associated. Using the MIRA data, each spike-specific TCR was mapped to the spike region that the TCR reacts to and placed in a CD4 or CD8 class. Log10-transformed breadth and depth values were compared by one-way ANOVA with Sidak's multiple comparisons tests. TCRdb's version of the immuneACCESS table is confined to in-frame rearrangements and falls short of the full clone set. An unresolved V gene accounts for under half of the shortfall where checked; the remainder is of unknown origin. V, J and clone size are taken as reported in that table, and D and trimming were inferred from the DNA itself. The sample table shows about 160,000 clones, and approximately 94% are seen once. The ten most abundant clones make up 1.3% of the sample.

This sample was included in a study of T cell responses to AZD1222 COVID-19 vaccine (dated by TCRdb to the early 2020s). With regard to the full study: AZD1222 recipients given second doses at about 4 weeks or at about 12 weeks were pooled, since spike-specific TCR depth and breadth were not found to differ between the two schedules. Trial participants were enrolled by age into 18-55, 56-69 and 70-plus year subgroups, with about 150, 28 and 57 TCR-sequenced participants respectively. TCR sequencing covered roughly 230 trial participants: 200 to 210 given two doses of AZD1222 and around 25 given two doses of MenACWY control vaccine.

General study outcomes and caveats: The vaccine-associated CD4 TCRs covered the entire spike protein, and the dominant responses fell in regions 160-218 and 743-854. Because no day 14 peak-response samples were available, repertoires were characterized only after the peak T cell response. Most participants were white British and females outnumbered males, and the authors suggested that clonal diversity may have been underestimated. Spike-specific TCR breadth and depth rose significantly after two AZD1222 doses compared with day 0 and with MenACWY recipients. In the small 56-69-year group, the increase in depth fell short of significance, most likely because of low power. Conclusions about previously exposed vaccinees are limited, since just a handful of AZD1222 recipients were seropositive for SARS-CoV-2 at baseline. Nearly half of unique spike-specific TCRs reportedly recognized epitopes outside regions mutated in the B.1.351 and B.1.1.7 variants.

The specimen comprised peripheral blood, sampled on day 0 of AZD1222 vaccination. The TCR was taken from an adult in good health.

The nucleotide sequence is TGTGCCAGTAGCTTAACCCGAAGGAATTCACCCCTCCACTTT. This encodes CASSLTRRNSPLHF. The chain uses TRBV19 and TRBJ1-6, with no D gene named confidently. V was cut back by 6 bases and J by 7 bases, leaving a gap of 13 bases between them. The CDR3, cysteine through phenylalanine, is 14 amino acids long. Of all the DNA, just the CDR3 is kept, 42 bases in frame from base 1. The germline V gene encodes CDR1 LNHDA and CDR2 SQIVND (reference sequence).